This T cell receptor beta chain appears in the sequencing data of a study of OX40 agonist ivuxolimab in advanced cancers. Study-level information: Recorded diagnoses for dose-escalation patients were hepatocellular carcinoma, melanoma, renal cell or head and neck cancer. Of mixed ages from roughly 23 to 85 and averaging 60 years, the group was about 80% male.

TCRdb keeps only in-frame clones here, not all; method: immunoSEQ multiplex PCR. The repertoire includes over 30,000 clones, 81% of them detected once, and around a fifth sits in the top ten. General study findings and limits: Some patients without response likewise showed low normalized clonal expansion.

Unmatched junction bases numbered 2, after V lost 2 bases and J lost 8 bases. The CDR3 loop spans 14 amino acids. Germline-derived CDR1 and CDR2 are SGHNT and YYREEE (reference sequence). This clone has a single count. What it binds is not known. The sample consisted of CD4+ or CD8+ T cells sorted from blood, taken in a trial of the OX40 agonist ivuxolimab. The V gene is TRBV5-4, the J gene TRBJ1-6, with 9 bases identical to TRBD1. The sequence was collected from an adult with an advanced solid tumor such as melanoma, head and neck, liver or kidney cancer. The CDR3 nucleotides are TGTGCCAGCAGCTTTACAGGGGGCCATTCACCCCTCCACTTT. This translates into CASSFTGGHSPLHF.